This T cell receptor beta chain was identified during a study of blood T cell repertoires in COVID-19. Study at large: Samples taken during acute and convalescent COVID-19 were collected in the United States, Italy and Spain. The cDNA or gDNA used as material had been derived from T cells, B-cell-depleted T cells, or PBMCs.

Authors' analysis steps: Reference gene primer amplification gave nucleated cell count estimates. Here immunoSEQ multiplex PCR was the method, and the copy in TCRdb shows in-frame clones only, minus some. The DNA gave D and trimming, while V, J and clone size come from that table. The sample has 50,000 to 75,000 clones; less than 80% are singletons. Trimming removed 4 bases at V and 1 base at J, with 17 bases between. There are 17 residues in the CDR3. CDR1 and CDR2 (germline): LGHDT, YNNKEL (reference sequence). This sequence joins TRBV3-1 (or the pseudogene TRBV3-2) and TRBJ2-1, with D possibly matching TRBD1 (6 bases). The TCR was taken from a man between 60 and 70 years old with acute or convalescent COVID-19. Source material: peripheral blood. The CDR3 spells CASSPRTDDVSYNEQFF. The CDR3, as DNA: TGTGCCAGCAGCCCTCGGACAGACGATGTTTCCTACAATGAGCAGTTCTTC.